This entry describes one T cell receptor (beta chain). Its antigen is currently unknown. Clones were sequenced by immunoSEQ multiplex PCR, and TCRdb holds only the in-frame ones, with some missing. The sample consists of approximately 89,000 clones, roughly 88% of them appearing once. Each of the patients experienced relapse following autologous stem cell transplantation, and their brentuximab vedotin exposure differed. The CDR3 runs to 15 residues. The germline gives CDR1 KGHSH, CDR2 LQKENI. V was shortened by 2 bases and J by 6 bases, with 16 bases between the two germline ends. The data are from a study of PD-1 blockade in classical Hodgkin lymphoma. Findings and caveats of the study: Patients excluded were those beginning nivolumab under 1 year after ASCT. When set against healthy donors, newly diagnosed patients were reported to show lower baseline TCR diversity. Significant TCR diversity gains by C4D1 occurred in CD4+ but not CD8+ cells. It was among complete responders that baseline diversity resembled that of newly diagnosed patients.

The TCR was taken from a human donor with classical Hodgkin lymphoma. This rearrangement joins TRBV18 to TRBJ1-1; D remains unclear. Sequences were derived from peripheral blood mononuclear cells (PBMCs), sampled at baseline. The CDR3 DNA follows: TGTGCCAGCTCACCAAATACGGGCAGTGACGCTGAAGCTTTCTTT. As protein: CASSPNTGSDAEAFF.